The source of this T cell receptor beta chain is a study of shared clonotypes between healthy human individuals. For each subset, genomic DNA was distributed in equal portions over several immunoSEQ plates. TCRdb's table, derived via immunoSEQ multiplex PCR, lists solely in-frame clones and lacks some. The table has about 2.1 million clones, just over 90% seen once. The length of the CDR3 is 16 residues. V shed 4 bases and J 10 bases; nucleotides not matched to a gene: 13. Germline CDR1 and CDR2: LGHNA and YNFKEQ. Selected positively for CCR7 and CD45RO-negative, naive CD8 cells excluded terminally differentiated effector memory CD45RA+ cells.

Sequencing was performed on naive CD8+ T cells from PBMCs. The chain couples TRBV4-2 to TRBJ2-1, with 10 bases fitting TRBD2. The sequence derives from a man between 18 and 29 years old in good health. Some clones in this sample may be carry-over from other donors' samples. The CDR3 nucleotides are TGTGCCAGCAGCCCCTCAGCGGGAGGGACCGGGATCGAGCAGTTCTTC. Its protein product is CASSPSAGGTGIEQFF.